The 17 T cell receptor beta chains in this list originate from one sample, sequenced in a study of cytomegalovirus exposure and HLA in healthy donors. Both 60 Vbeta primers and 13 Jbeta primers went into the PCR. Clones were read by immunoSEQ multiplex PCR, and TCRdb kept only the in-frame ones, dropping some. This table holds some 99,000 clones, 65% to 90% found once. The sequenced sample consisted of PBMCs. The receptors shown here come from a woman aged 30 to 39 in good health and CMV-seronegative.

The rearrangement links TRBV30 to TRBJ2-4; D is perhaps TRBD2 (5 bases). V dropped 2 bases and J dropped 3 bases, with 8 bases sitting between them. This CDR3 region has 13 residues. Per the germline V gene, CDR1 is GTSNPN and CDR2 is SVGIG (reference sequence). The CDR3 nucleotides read TGTGCCTGGAGTTCAAGCGGCAAAAACATTCAGTACTTC. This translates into CAWSSSGKNIQYF. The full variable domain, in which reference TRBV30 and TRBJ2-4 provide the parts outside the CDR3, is SQTIHQWPATLVQPVGSPLSLECTVEGTSNPNLYWYRQAAGRGLQLLFYSVGIGQISSEVPQNLSASRPQDRQFILSSKKLLLSDSGFYLCAWSSSGKNIQYFGAGTRLSVL.

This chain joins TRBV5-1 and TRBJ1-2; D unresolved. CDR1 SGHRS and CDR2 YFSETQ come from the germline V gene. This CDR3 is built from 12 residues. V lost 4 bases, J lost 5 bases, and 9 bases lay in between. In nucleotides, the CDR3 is TGCGCCAGCAGCGAAGCAAATTATGGCTACACCTTC. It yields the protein CASSEANYGYTF.

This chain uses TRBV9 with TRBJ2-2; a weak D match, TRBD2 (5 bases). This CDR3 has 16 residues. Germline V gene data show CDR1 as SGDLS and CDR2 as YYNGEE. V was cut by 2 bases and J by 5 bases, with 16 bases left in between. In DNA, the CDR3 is TGTGCCAGCAGCGTGCCCGCCGGGATGGGGACCGGGGAGCTGTTTTTT. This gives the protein CASSVPAGMGTGELFF. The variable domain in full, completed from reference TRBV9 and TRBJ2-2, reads DSGVTQTPKHLITATGQRVTLRCSPRSGDLSVYWYQQSLDQGLQFLIQYYNGEERAKGNILERFSAQQFPDLHSELNLSSLELGDSALYFCASSVPAGMGTGELFFGEGSRLTVL.

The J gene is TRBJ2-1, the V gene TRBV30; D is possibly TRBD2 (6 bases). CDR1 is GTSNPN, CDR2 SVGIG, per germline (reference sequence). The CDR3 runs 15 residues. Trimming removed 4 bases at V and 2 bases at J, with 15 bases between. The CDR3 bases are TGTGCCTGGATCGCCGGGAGCGCACCCTACAATGAGCAGTTCTTC. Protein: CAWIAGSAPYNEQFF. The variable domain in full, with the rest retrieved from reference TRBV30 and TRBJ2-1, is SQTIHQWPATLVQPVGSPLSLECTVEGTSNPNLYWYRQAAGRGLQLLFYSVGIGQISSEVPQNLSASRPQDRQFILSSKKLLLSDSGFYLCAWIAGSAPYNEQFFGPGTRLTVL.

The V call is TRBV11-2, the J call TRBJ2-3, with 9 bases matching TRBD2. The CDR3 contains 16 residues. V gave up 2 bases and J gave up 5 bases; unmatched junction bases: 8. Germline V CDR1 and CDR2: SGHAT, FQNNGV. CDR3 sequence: CASSLQSSGVKDTQYF. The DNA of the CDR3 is TGTGCCAGCAGCTTACAGTCTAGCGGGGTCAAAGATACGCAGTATTTT.

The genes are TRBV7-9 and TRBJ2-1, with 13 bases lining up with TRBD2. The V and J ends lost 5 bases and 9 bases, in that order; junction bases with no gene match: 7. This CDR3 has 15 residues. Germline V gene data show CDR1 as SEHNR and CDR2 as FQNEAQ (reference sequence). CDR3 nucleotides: TGTGCCAGCAGCCCCGGACTAGCGGGAGAGGTTGAGCAGTTCTTC. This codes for CASSPGLAGEVEQFF.

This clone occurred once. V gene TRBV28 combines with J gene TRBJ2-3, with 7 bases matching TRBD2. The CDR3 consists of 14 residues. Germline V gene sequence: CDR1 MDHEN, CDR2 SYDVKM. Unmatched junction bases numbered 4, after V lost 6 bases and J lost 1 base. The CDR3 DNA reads TGTGCCAGCAGGGGCGGGAGAGGCACAGATACGCAGTATTTT. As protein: CASRGGRGTDTQYF.

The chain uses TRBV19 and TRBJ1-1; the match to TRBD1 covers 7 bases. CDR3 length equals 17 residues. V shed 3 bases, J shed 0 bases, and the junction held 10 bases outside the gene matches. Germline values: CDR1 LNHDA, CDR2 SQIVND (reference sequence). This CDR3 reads CASSMIGQVGMNTEAFF. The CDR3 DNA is TGTGCCAGTAGTATGATCGGACAGGTTGGAATGAACACTGAAGCTTTCTTT.

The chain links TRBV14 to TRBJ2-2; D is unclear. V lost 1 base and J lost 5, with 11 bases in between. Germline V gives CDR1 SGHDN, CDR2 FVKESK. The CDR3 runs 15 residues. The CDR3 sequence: CASSQGGALTGELFF. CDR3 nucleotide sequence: TGTGCCAGCAGCCAAGGCGGAGCGTTGACCGGGGAGCTGTTTTTT.

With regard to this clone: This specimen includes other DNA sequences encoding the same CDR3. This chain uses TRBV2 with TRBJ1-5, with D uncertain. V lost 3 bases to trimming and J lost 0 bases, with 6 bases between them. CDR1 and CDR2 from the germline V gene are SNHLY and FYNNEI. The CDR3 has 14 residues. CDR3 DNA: TGTGCCAGCAGTGACAGTCTTAGCAATCAGCCCCAGCATTTT. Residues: CASSDSLSNQPQHF.

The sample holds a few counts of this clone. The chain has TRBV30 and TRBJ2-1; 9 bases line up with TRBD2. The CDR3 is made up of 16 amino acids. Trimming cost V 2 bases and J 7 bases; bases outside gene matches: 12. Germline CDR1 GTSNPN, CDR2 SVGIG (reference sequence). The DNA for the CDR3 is TGTGCCTGGAGTCCAGCTAGCGGGAATGGTTGGAATGAGCAGTTCTTC. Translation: CAWSPASGNGWNEQFF.

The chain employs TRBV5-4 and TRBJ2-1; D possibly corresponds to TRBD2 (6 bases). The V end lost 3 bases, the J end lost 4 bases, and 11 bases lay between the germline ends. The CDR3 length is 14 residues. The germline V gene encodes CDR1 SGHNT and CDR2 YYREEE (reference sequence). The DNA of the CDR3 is TGTGCCAGCAGCTCAAGCGGGTTTTACAATGAGCAGTTCTTC. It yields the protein CASSSSGFYNEQFF.

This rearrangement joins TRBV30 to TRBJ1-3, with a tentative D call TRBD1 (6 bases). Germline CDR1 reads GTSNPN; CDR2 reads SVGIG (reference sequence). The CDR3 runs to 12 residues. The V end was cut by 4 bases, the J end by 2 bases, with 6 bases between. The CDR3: CAWKGAGNTIYF. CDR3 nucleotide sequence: TGTGCCTGGAAGGGGGCTGGAAACACCATATATTTT.

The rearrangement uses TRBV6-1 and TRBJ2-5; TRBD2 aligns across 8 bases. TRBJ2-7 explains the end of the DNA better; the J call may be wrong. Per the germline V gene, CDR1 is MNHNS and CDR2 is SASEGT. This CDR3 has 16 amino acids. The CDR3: CASSEFAGGITYEQYF. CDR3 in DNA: TGTGCCAGCAGTGAATTTGCGGGAGGTATCACCTACGAGCAGTACTTC.

The CDR3, as DNA: TGTGCCAGCAGCCTACGATCCAATGAGCAGTTCTTC. As protein: CASSLRSNEQFF. The V call is TRBV7-2, the J call TRBJ2-1, with D hard to call. The CDR3 is made up of 12 amino acids. The V and J ends lost 5 bases and 6 bases respectively, with 8 bases between them. Germline V gives CDR1 SGHTA, CDR2 FQGNSA.

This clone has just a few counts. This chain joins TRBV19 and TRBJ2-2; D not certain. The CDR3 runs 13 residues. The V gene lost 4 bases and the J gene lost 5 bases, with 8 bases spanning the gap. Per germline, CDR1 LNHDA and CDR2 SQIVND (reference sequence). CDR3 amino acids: CASSTAVTGELFF. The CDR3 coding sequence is TGTGCCAGTAGTACCGCGGTAACCGGGGAGCTGTTTTTT.

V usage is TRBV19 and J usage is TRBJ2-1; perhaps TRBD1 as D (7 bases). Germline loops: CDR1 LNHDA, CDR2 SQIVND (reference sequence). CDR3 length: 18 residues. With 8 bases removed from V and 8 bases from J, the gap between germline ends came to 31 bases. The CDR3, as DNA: TGTGCCAGTGGACCCGACTGGGGGAGACAGGGACTCGGGCATGAGCAGTTCTTC. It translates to CASGPDWGRQGLGHEQFF.